This T cell receptor beta chain came from a study of T cell repertoires in cytomegalovirus infection. On this clonotype itself: What it binds is not known.

Study-wide results and caveats: In two of eight donors, the top clonotype was HLA-C-restricted CMV-specific.

TCRdb analysed the reads with MiXCR anew, one entry per CDR3 protein. Among hundreds of thousands of distinct CDR3 sequences listed, about two fifths were seen once. The clonotype comes from a human donor in good health (CMV status not recorded). Some clones in this sample may be carry-over from other donors' samples. The sequencing here drew on cultured PBMCs, taken from culture after CMV antigen stimulation.

The CDR3 loop reads CASSFSGSWNEQFF. For the CDR3, the DNA is TGTGCCAGCAGCTTCAGCGGGAGTTGGAATGAGCAGTTCTTC. The rearrangement joins TRBV7-6 to TRBJ2-1; 8 nucleotides align to TRBD2. The CDR3 loop spans 14 amino acids. CDR1 and CDR2 from the germline V gene are SGHVS and FNYEAQ. V shed 3 bases, J shed 7 bases, and the junction held 5 bases outside the gene matches.